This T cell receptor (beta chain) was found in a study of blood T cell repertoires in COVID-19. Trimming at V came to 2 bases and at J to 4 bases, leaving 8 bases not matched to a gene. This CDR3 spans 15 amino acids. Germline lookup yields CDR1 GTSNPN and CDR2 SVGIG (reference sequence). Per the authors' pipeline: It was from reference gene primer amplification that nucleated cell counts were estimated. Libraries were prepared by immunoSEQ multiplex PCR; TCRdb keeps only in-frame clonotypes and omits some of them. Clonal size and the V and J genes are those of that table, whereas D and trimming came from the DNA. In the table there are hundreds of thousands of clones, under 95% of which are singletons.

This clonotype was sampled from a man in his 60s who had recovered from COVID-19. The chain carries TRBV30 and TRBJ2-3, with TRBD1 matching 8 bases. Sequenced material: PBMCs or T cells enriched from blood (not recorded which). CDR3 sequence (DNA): TGTGCCTGGAGTAGAGGACAGGGTACCGCAGATACGCAGTATTTT. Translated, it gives CAWSRGQGTADTQYF.